This TCR beta chain was recorded in a study of blood T cells in healthy people across ages. Study results and caveats: Relative to aged donors, long-lived donors carried more naive CD4+ cells and displayed higher diversity.

A second PCR, run for about 7 to 11 cycles, used a sample-barcoded 5' primer plus a J-beta primer mix. TCRdb re-called the 5' RACE reads through MiXCR, storing one row per CDR3 protein. The sample lists hundreds of thousands of distinct CDR3 sequences, 32% seen once, with 15% to 19% in the top ten. This clonotype was detected ten times or more. What it binds is unknown. This TCR was recovered from a woman older than 75 in good health. The specimen was blood.

The DNA of the CDR3 is TGTGCCAGCAGCTTGCCTAGCGGGGGCCTCCCGTTCTTC. Protein: CASSLPSGGLPFF. The chain couples TRBV5-4 to TRBJ2-1; 10 nucleotides match TRBD2. V was clipped by 1 base and J by 15 bases; unmatched bases: 7. Per the germline V gene, CDR1 is SGHNT and CDR2 is YYREEE (reference sequence). The CDR3 length is 13 residues.